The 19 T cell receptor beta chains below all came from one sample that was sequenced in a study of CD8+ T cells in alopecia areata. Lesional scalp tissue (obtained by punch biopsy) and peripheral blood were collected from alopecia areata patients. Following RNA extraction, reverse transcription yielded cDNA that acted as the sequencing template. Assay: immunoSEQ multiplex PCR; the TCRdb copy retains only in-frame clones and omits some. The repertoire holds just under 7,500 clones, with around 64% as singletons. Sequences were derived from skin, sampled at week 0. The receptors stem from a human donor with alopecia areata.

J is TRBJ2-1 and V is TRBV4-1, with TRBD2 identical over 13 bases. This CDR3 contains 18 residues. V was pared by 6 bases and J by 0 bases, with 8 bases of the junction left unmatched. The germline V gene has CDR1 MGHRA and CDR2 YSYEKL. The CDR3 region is CASSRAGTSGISYNEQFF. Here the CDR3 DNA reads TGCGCCAGCAGTCGAGCCGGGACTAGCGGGATCTCCTACAATGAGCAGTTCTTC.

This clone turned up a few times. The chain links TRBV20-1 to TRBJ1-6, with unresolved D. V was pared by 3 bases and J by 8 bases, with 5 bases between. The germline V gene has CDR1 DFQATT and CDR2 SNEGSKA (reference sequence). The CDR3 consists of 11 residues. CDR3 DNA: TGCAGTGCTAGTATCGATTCACCCCTCCACTTT. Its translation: CSASIDSPLHF.

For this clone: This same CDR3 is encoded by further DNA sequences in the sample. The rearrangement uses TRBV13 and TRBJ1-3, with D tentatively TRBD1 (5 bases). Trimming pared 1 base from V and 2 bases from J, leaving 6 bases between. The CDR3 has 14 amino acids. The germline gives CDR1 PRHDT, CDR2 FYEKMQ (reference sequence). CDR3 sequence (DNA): TGTGCCAGCAGCTTAGAGGGGACTGGAAACACCATATATTTT. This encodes CASSLEGTGNTIYF.

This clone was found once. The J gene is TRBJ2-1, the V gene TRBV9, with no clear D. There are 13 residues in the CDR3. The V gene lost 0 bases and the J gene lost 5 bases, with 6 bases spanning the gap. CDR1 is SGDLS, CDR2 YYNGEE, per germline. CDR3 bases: TGTGCCAGCAGCGTAGCTGCGGACAATGAGCAGTTCTTC. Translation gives CASSVAADNEQFF. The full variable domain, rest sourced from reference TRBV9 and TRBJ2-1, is DSGVTQTPKHLITATGQRVTLRCSPRSGDLSVYWYQQSLDQGLQFLIQYYNGEERAKGNILERFSAQQFPDLHSELNLSSLELGDSALYFCASSVAADNEQFFGPGTRLTVL.

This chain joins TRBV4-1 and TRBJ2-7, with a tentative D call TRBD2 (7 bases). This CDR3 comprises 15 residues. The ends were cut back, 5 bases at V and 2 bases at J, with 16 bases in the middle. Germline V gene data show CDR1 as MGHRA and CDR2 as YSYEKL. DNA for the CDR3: TGCGCCAGCAGCAGGGGGGGGCGCGGAACCTACGAGCAGTACTTC. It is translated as CASSRGGRGTYEQYF.

CDR3 DNA: TGTGCCAGCAGCTTAGATTGGAAGTCCGCACGTAGCCACGAGCAGTACTTC. Protein sequence: CASSLDWKSARSHEQYF. J is TRBJ2-7 and V is TRBV11-2, with D unclear. This CDR3 has 17 amino acids. Between the trimmed V and J ends, which lost 0 bases and 5 bases, there was a span of 20 bases. Germline V gives CDR1 SGHAT, CDR2 FQNNGV.

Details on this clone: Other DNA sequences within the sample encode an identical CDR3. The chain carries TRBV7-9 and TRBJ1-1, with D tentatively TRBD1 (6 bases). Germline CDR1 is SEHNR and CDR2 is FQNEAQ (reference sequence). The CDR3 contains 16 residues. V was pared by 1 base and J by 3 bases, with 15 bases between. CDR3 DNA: TGTGCCAGCAGCTTAGGGACGGGGGCTTCGGACACTGAAGCTTTCTTT. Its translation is CASSLGTGASDTEAFF.

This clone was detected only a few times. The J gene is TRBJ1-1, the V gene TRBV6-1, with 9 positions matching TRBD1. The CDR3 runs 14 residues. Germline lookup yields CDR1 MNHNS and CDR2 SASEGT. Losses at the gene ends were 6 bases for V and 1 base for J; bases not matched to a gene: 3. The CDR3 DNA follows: TGTGCCAGCAGGGGGACAGGGAAGAACACTGAAGCTTTCTTT. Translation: CASRGTGKNTEAFF.

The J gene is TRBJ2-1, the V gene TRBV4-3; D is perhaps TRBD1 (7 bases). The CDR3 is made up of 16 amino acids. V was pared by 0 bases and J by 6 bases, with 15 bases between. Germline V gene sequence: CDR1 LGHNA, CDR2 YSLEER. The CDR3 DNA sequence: TGCGCCAGCAGCCAAGATCGGCAGGGGGGTGCCAATGAGCAGTTCTTC. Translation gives CASSQDRQGGANEQFF.

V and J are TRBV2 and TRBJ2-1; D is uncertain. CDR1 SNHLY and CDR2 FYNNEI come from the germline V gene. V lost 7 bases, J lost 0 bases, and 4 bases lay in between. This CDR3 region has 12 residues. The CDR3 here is CASTNSYNEQFF. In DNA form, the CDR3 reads TGTGCCAGCACAAACTCCTACAATGAGCAGTTCTTC.

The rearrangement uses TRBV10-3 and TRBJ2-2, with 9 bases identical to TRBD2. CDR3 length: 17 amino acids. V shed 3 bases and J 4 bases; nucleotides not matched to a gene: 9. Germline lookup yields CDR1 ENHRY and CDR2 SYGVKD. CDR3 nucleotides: TGTGCCATCAGTGACCCGGGGAGCGGGAGGACCACCGGGGAGCTGTTTTTT. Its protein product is CAISDPGSGRTTGELFF.

CDR3 DNA sequence: TGTGCCAGCAGTTACTCGGGCAGGGGTGAAGCTTTCTTT. It specifies CASSYSGRGEAFF. The V call is TRBV6-5, the J call TRBJ1-1; D is perhaps TRBD1 (6 bases). The germline V gene encodes CDR1 MNHEY and CDR2 SVGAGI. The CDR3 is made up of 13 amino acids. Trimming removed 0 bases from V and 7 bases from J, with 9 bases in between.

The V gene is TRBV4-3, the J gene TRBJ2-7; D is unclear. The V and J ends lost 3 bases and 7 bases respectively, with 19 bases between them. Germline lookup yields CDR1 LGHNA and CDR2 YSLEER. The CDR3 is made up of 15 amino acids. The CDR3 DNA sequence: TGCGCCAGCAGCCATGGGTCAGAGGTTGTGGGGGAGCAGTACTTC. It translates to CASSHGSEVVGEQYF.

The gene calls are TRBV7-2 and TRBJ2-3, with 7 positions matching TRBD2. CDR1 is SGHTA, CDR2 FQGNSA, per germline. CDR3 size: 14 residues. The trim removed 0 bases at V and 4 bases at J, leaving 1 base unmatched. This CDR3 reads CASSLARGSDTQYF. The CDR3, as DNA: TGTGCCAGCAGCTTAGCGCGGGGGTCAGATACGCAGTATTTT. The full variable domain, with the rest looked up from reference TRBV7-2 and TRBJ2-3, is GAGVSQSPSNKVTEKGKDVELRCDPISGHTALYWYRQSLGQGLEFLIYFQGNSAPDKSGLPSDRFSAERTGGSVSTLTIQRTQQEDSAVYLCASSLARGSDTQYFGPGTRLTVL.

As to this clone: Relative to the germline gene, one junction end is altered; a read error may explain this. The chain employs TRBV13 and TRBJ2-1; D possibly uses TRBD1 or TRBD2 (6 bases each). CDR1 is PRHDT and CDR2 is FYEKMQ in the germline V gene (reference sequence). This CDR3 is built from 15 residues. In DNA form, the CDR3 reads TGTTCCAGCAGCTTAGAGGGGGGCCCAAACAATGAGCAGTTCTTC. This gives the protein CSSSLEGGPNNEQFF. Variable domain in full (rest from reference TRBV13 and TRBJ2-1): AAGVIQSPRHLIKEKRETATLKCYPIPRHDTVYWYQQGPGQDPQFLISFYEKMQSDKGSIPDRFSAQQFSDYHSELNMSSLELGDSALYFCSSSLEGGPNNEQFFGPGTRLTVL.

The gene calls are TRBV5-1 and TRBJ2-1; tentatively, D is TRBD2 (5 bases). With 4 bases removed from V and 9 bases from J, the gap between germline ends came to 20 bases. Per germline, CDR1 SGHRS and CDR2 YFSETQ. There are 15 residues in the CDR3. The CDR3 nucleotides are TGCGCCAGCAGCCAAACTCAGACTGGAGGAGGTGAGCAGTTCTTC. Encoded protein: CASSQTQTGGGEQFF. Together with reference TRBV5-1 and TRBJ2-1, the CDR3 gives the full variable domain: KAGVTQTPRYLIKTRGQQVTLSCSPISGHRSVSWYQQTPGQGLQFLFEYFSETQRNKGNFPGRFSGRQFSNSRSEMNVSTLELGDSALYLCASSQTQTGGGEQFFGPGTRLTVL.

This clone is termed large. The CDR3 bases are TGTGCCAGTAGTATTCTTAGGGTTTCCAGCGGGAGACCGGGCACCGGGGAGCTGTTTTTT. As protein: CASSILRVSSGRPGTGELFF. This chain connects TRBV19 to TRBJ2-2; the match to TRBD2 covers 8 bases. Germline V lookup: CDR1 LNHDA, CDR2 SQIVND (reference sequence). The CDR3 spans 20 residues. With V trimmed by 3 bases and J by 4 bases, 19 bases remained unmatched.

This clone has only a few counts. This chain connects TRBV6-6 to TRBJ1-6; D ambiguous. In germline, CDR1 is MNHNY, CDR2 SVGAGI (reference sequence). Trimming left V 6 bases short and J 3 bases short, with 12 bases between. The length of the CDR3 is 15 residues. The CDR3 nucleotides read TGTGCCAGCAGAGAAGGACTGAACTATAATTCACCCCTCCACTTT. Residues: CASREGLNYNSPLHF.

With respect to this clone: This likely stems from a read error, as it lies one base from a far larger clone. CDR3 amino acids: CASSQVDSGGQEYF. For the CDR3, the DNA is TGTGCCAGCAGCCAAGTGGATAGCGGGGGTCAGGAGTATTTT. This sequence joins TRBV4-2 and TRBJ2-3, with 9 positions matching TRBD2. Germline lookup yields CDR1 LGHNA and CDR2 YNFKEQ. The trim removed 1 base at V and 13 bases at J, leaving 9 bases unmatched. The CDR3 loop spans 14 amino acids.